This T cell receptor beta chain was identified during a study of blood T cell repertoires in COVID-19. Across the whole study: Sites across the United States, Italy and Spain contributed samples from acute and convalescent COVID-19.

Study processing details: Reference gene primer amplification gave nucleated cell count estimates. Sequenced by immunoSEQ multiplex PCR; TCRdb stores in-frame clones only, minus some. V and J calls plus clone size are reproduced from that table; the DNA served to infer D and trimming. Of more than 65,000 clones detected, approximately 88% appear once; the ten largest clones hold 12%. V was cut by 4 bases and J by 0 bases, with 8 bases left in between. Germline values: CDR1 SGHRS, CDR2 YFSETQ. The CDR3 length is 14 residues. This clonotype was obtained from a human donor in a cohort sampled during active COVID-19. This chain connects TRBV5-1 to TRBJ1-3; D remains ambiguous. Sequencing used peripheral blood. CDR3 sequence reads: CASSLRGSGNTIYF. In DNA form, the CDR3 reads TGCGCCAGCAGCCTCCGGGGCTCTGGAAACACCATATATTTT.